A single sample gave rise to the 30 T cell receptor beta chains below, sequenced in a study of blood T cell repertoires in COVID-19. Clones were read by immunoSEQ multiplex PCR, and TCRdb kept only the in-frame ones, dropping some. The repertoire holds 200,000 to 250,000 clones, with about four fifths as singletons. The specimen was peripheral blood. The receptors originated from a woman of 80 years or more with COVID-19, enrolled during active disease.

The V gene is TRBV7-9, the J gene TRBJ1-3; 7 bases align to TRBD1. The CDR3 is 14 residues long. Germline values: CDR1 SEHNR, CDR2 FQNEAQ (reference sequence). Losses at the gene ends were 6 bases for V and 4 bases for J; bases not matched to a gene: 6. The CDR3 loop reads CASRATGVGNTIYF. The DNA for the CDR3 is TGTGCCAGCAGAGCTACAGGGGTGGGAAACACCATATATTTT.

The chain employs TRBV2 and TRBJ2-3; 8 bases match TRBD2. CDR1 and CDR2 (germline): SNHLY, FYNNEI. V dropped 3 bases and J dropped 2; count of bases not matched to a gene: 4. The CDR3 is 15 amino acids. The CDR3 is CASSEVAGLTDTQYF. The CDR3, as DNA: TGTGCCAGCAGTGAGGTAGCGGGGCTCACAGATACGCAGTATTTT.

This rearrangement joins TRBV3-1 (or the pseudogene TRBV3-2) to TRBJ1-1; D is perhaps TRBD1 (5 bases). V was cut by 0 bases and J by 12 bases, with 23 bases left in between. Looked up from germline, CDR1 is LGHDT and CDR2 is YNNKEL (reference sequence). The CDR3 sequence is 16 residues long. Here the CDR3 DNA reads TGTGCCAGCAGCCAAGACGAGTCCCGTGGGGGTCGGGGGTCTTTCTTT. This gives the protein CASSQDESRGGRGSFF.

This chain joins TRBV5-1 and TRBJ2-5, with D uncertain. Trimming removed 4 bases at V and 6 bases at J, with 16 bases between. The CDR3 loop spans 14 amino acids. Looked up from germline, CDR1 is SGHRS and CDR2 is YFSETQ. CDR3 protein: CASSPTVESQTQYF. The CDR3 DNA sequence: TGCGCCAGCAGCCCTACGGTAGAGTCTCAGACCCAGTACTTC.

The chain links TRBV7-2 to TRBJ1-5; possible D gene TRBD1, 6 bases. This CDR3 region has 14 residues. The V and J ends lost 1 base and 7 bases respectively, with 11 bases between them. Germline lookup yields CDR1 SGHTA and CDR2 FQGNSA. For the CDR3, the DNA is TGTGCCAGCAGCTTAGGGACAGAAGGCCAGCCCCAGCATTTT. It translates to CASSLGTEGQPQHF.

V is TRBV18 and J is TRBJ1-2; D might be TRBD1 (6 bases). Trimming removed 2 bases from V and 3 bases from J, with 10 bases in between. Germline V gene lookup returns CDR1 KGHSH and CDR2 LQKENI. This CDR3 comprises 14 residues. The CDR3 DNA reads TGTGCCAGCTCACCAGGGGGCCCGTACTATGGCTACACCTTC. It codes for CASSPGGPYYGYTF.

The chain has TRBV15 and TRBJ1-1, with D tentatively TRBD1 (5 bases). The CDR3 is 13 residues long. Germline values: CDR1 LNHNV, CDR2 YYDKDF (reference sequence). Trimming left V 8 bases short and J 6 bases short, with 16 bases between. CDR3 nucleotides: TGTGCCACCGGGATCTTAGGACATCCTGAAGCTTTCTTT. This encodes CATGILGHPEAFF.

This clone is a singleton in its sample. This sequence joins TRBV3-1 (or the pseudogene TRBV3-2) and TRBJ2-6; TRBD2 matches at 11 bases. The germline CDR1 and CDR2 sequences are LGHDT and YNNKEL (reference sequence). V shed 0 bases and J 7 bases; nucleotides not matched to a gene: 5. This CDR3 region has 17 residues. As DNA, the CDR3 is TGTGCCAGCAGCCAAGAATTAGCGGGAGGGTCCGCCAACGTCCTGACTTTC. Protein sequence: CASSQELAGGSANVLTF.

CDR3 in amino acids: CASSFGPHNEQFF. CDR3 coding DNA: TGTGCCAGCAGTTTTGGCCCGCACAATGAGCAGTTCTTC. The rearrangement uses TRBV28 and TRBJ2-1, with D uncertain. In germline, CDR1 is MDHEN, CDR2 SYDVKM. The CDR3 is made up of 13 amino acids. The V end lost 3 bases, the J end lost 5 bases, and 8 bases lay between the germline ends.

The genes are TRBV3-1 (or the pseudogene TRBV3-2) and TRBJ1-1; D remains unclear. The CDR3 contains 15 residues. Germline assignment: CDR1 LGHDT and CDR2 YNNKEL (reference sequence). V dropped 2 bases and J dropped 4 bases, with 14 bases sitting between them. CDR3 loop: CASSQSALSPTEAFF. The CDR3 DNA reads TGTGCCAGCAGCCAAAGCGCCCTAAGCCCCACTGAAGCTTTCTTT.

J is TRBJ1-4 and V is TRBV19; D unclear. V was cut by 8 bases and J by 7 bases, with 17 bases left in between. Germline V gene sequence: CDR1 LNHDA, CDR2 SQIVND (reference sequence). The CDR3 has 14 amino acids. Written as DNA, the CDR3 is TGTGCCAGTTCATGGGGAGGAGGTTTTGAAAAACTGTTTTTT. Its translation: CASSWGGGFEKLFF.

There are many counts of this clone. V is TRBV21-1 and J is TRBJ2-7; the listed D gene, TRBD2, was not tested against the DNA. TRBV21-1 is termed a pseudogene. The CDR3 extends over 15 amino acids. The CDR3 DNA reads as TGTGCCAGCAGAAGAGTAAATCCCCGCTCCTACGAGCAGTACTTC. It encodes CASRRVNPRSYEQYF.

The chain is built from TRBV5-1 and TRBJ1-5; the D is unclear. The germline V gene encodes CDR1 SGHRS and CDR2 YFSETQ. This CDR3 is 13 amino acids long. V was pared by 4 bases and J by 4 bases, with 9 bases between. CDR3 in DNA: TGCGCCAGCAGCACCGGGGTTAATCAGCCCCAGCATTTT. This sequence encodes CASSTGVNQPQHF.

This clone has only one observation. This chain connects TRBV6-5 to TRBJ1-2; 8 bases are a match to TRBD1. CDR1 and CDR2 from the germline V gene are MNHEY and SVGAGI. Losses at the gene ends were 5 bases for V and 8 bases for J; bases not matched to a gene: 10. This CDR3 region has 14 residues. The CDR3 sequence: CASSLVEAGGGYTF. The DNA of the CDR3 is TGTGCCAGCAGTCTGGTGGAGGCAGGGGGCGGCTACACCTTC.

This clone appeared a few times. The CDR3 reads CASSGSPGAEAFF. CDR3 coding DNA: TGTGCCAGCAGTGGTAGTCCAGGGGCAGAAGCTTTCTTT. The chain recombines TRBV2 with TRBJ1-1; possible D gene TRBD1, 6 bases. The germline CDR1 and CDR2 sequences are SNHLY and FYNNEI. Trimming removed 4 bases at V and 8 bases at J, with 14 bases between. The CDR3 totals 13 residues.

This chain connects TRBV29-1 to TRBJ2-7, with 9 bases lining up with TRBD1. In germline, CDR1 is SQVTM, CDR2 ANQGSEA. This CDR3 is 15 amino acids long. Losses at the gene ends were 0 bases for V and 2 bases for J; bases not matched to a gene: 5. In DNA, the CDR3 is TGCAGCGTTGAAGAGGACAGGGGCCTAACCTACGAGCAGTACTTC. Protein product: CSVEEDRGLTYEQYF.

About this clone: Other DNA sequences in this sample translate to the same CDR3. The rearrangement uses TRBV3-1 (or the pseudogene TRBV3-2) and TRBJ2-3; TRBD2 aligns across 11 bases. Looked up from germline, CDR1 is LGHDT and CDR2 is YNNKEL (reference sequence). The CDR3 runs 16 residues. Germline trimming cut 4 bases from V and 2 bases from J; bases unmatched to any gene: 5. CDR3 sequence: CASSPLAGGPTDTQYF. The CDR3 region has the DNA TGTGCCAGCAGCCCTTTAGCGGGAGGGCCCACAGATACGCAGTATTTT.

The chain is built from TRBV6-5 and TRBJ1-2; weak D call: TRBD1 (5 bases). The ends were cut back, 9 bases at V and 2 bases at J, with 7 bases in the middle. The CDR3 length is 11 residues. Germline CDR1 reads MNHEY; CDR2 reads SVGAGI. The CDR3 loop is CASSGNYGYTF. The CDR3 coding sequence is TGTGCCAGTTCAGGGAACTATGGCTACACCTTC.

The V and J genes are TRBV7-3 and TRBJ2-1; weak D call: TRBD2 (6 bases). V lost 1 base, J lost 6 bases, and 10 bases lay in between. CDR1 and CDR2 from the germline V gene are SGHTA and FQGTGA. The CDR3 loop spans 14 amino acids. The CDR3 coding sequence is TGTGCCAGCAGCTTAAATCCGGGGGTCAATGAGCAGTTCTTC. Its translation: CASSLNPGVNEQFF.

The rearrangement joins TRBV7-2 to TRBJ1-1, with D unclear. In germline, CDR1 is SGHTA, CDR2 FQGNSA. Trimming pared 5 bases from V and 2 bases from J, leaving 12 bases between. The CDR3 length is 14 residues. Here the CDR3 DNA reads TGTGCCAGCAGCCCCTGGGGAGGCAACACTGAAGCTTTCTTT. Translated, it gives CASSPWGGNTEAFF.

The chain is built from TRBV28 and TRBJ2-7; a weak D match, TRBD1 (5 bases). CDR3 size: 14 residues. The V gene lost 4 bases and the J gene lost 4 bases, with 14 bases spanning the gap. CDR1 is MDHEN and CDR2 is SYDVKM in the germline V gene. DNA for the CDR3: TGTGCCAGCAGTTCCCCAACGGACACATACGAGCAGTACTTC. It yields the protein CASSSPTDTYEQYF.

Note on this clone: This CDR3 is also generated by other DNA sequences in the sample. J is TRBJ1-5 and V is TRBV3-1 (or the pseudogene TRBV3-2), with no clear D. Germline values: CDR1 LGHDT, CDR2 YNNKEL (reference sequence). V was clipped by 0 bases and J by 6 bases, with 6 bases between them. The CDR3 length is 13 residues. CDR3 DNA: TGTGCCAGCAGCCAAGATTCAGGTCAGCCCCAGCATTTT. Translated: CASSQDSGQPQHF.

This chain links TRBV3-1 (or the pseudogene TRBV3-2) with TRBJ1-6; 9 bases are shared with TRBD1. CDR1 and CDR2 from the germline V gene are LGHDT and YNNKEL (reference sequence). V shed 4 bases, J shed 6 bases, and the junction held 7 bases outside the gene matches. The CDR3 covers 16 residues. The CDR3, as DNA: TGTGCCAGCAGCCCCACAGGGGGCTTGCTTAATTCACCCCTCCACTTT. Its translation: CASSPTGGLLNSPLHF.

This clone occurred a few times. The J gene is TRBJ1-3, the V gene TRBV13; possibly TRBD1 for D (6 bases). Germline CDR1 reads PRHDT; CDR2 reads FYEKMQ (reference sequence). The CDR3 extends over 14 amino acids. Trimming pared 0 bases from V and 5 bases from J, leaving 8 bases between. CDR3: CASSLGQGRNTIYF. In DNA, the CDR3 is TGTGCCAGCAGCTTAGGCCAGGGGCGAAACACCATATATTTT.

This chain links TRBV19 with TRBJ1-5; a weak D match, TRBD1 (6 bases). The CDR3 runs 15 residues. The germline V gene encodes CDR1 LNHDA and CDR2 SQIVND (reference sequence). The ends were cut back, 4 bases at V and 9 bases at J, with 19 bases in the middle. CDR3 DNA: TGTGCCAGTAGTACCGGGGGGGGCTCGCAGTGGCCCCAGCATTTT. Translating gives CASSTGGGSQWPQHF.

This chain connects TRBV9 to TRBJ2-5; 8 bases are a match to TRBD2. The CDR3 consists of 16 residues. Looked up from germline, CDR1 is SGDLS and CDR2 is YYNGEE. Trimming at V came to 0 bases and at J to 1 base, leaving 5 bases not matched to a gene. CDR3 nucleotide sequence: TGTGCCAGCAGCGTAGGCATAGCGGGGATCCAAGAGACCCAGTACTTC. Protein: CASSVGIAGIQETQYF.

The gene calls are TRBV15 and TRBJ2-3; TRBD2 might be the D (5 bases). V was trimmed by 7 bases and J by 2 bases, leaving 16 bases between them. Germline V gene data show CDR1 as LNHNV and CDR2 as YYDKDF (reference sequence). CDR3 length: 15 amino acids. The CDR3 loop reads CATTPPEGSTDTQYF. As DNA, the CDR3 is TGTGCCACCACCCCCCCCGAGGGTTCCACAGATACGCAGTATTTT.

The CDR3 reads CASSQALRAGGIGNTIYF. The DNA for the CDR3 is TGCGCCAGCAGCCAAGCCCTCAGGGCAGGGGGCATAGGAAACACCATATATTTT. The chain uses TRBV4-1 and TRBJ1-3; 8 nucleotides align to TRBD1. Germline loops: CDR1 MGHRA, CDR2 YSYEKL. The CDR3 covers 18 residues. The J segment lost 4 bases and the V segment lost 1 base, leaving 12 bases of the junction unmatched.

This chain links TRBV29-1 with TRBJ2-3; 9 bases match TRBD1. CDR1 and CDR2 (germline): SQVTM, ANQGSEA. CDR3 length: 12 residues. V dropped 7 bases and J dropped 3; count of bases not matched to a gene: 2. CDR3 residues: CSADRGTDTQYF. In DNA, the CDR3 is TGCAGCGCCGACAGGGGGACAGATACGCAGTATTTT.

The chain carries TRBV11-2 and TRBJ2-5, with D unclear. CDR1 is SGHAT and CDR2 is FQNNGV in the germline V gene. Trimming stripped 3 bases from V and 1 base from J, with 6 bases between. This CDR3 is 13 amino acids long. CDR3 nucleotide sequence: TGTGCCAGCAGCTTGGGCATCCAAGAGACCCAGTACTTC. This encodes CASSLGIQETQYF. Together with reference TRBV11-2 and TRBJ2-5, the CDR3 gives the full variable domain: EAGVAQSPRYKIIEKRQSVAFWCNPISGHATLYWYQQILGQGPKLLIQFQNNGVVDDSQLPKDRFSAERLKGVDSTLKIQPAKLEDSAVYLCASSLGIQETQYFGPGTRLLVL.